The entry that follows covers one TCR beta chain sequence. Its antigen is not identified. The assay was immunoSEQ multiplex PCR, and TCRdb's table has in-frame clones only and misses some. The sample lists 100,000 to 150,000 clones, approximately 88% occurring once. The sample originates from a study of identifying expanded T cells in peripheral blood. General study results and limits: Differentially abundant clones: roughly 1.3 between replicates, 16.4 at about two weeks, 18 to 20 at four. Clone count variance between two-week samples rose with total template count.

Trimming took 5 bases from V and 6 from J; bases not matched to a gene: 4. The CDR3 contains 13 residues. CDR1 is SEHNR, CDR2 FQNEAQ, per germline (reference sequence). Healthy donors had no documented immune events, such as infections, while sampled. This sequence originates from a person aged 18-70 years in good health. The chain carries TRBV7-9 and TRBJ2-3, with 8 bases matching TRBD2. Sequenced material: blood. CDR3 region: CASSPGTRDTQYF. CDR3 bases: TGTGCCAGCAGCCCCGGGACTAGGGATACGCAGTATTTT.